This entry describes one T cell receptor (beta chain). Trimming cost V 2 bases and J 0 bases, with 16 bases left between them. Germline CDR1 ENHRY, CDR2 SYGVKD. CDR3 length equals 17 residues. The sample comes from a study of blood T cell repertoires in COVID-19. Clinical histories supplied by participants themselves formed the basis of cohort assignment. Here immunoSEQ multiplex PCR was the method, and the copy in TCRdb shows in-frame clones only, minus some. The table shows around 250,000 clones, with more than 70% occurring only once. Sequencing used PBMCs or T cells enriched from blood (not recorded which). This receptor was obtained from a woman between 45 and 65 years old who had recovered from COVID-19. The genes are TRBV10-3 and TRBJ1-1; no reliable D call. CDR3 region: CAISEGEWYNLNTEAFF. The CDR3 DNA reads as TGTGCCATCAGTGAGGGGGAGTGGTACAACTTGAACACTGAAGCTTTCTTT.